This T cell receptor (beta chain) was identified during a study of T cells in localized non-small cell lung cancer. Notes on this clone: What it recognizes is unknown.

General study findings and limits: The study found T cell clonality highest in uninvolved adjacent lung, above tumor. The study detected a median roughly 56 of the top 100 tumor clones in adjacent lung. Heterogeneity stays possible, as sequencing covered only one tumor region. Prolonged overall survival went with higher T cell density in the blood.

Repertoires were generated with immunoSEQ multiplex PCR, while TCRdb's copy carries only in-frame clones and drops some. The sample holds nearly 25,000 clones; 92% are singletons and the top ten take 2.5% to 3%. The material was peripheral blood, obtained before any cancer treatment. The clonotype comes from a woman aged 40-75 years with stage I lung adenocarcinoma.

CDR3 sequence reads: CASTSTGGEKLFF. CDR3 coding DNA: TGTGCCAGCACCTCGACAGGGGGGGAAAAACTGTTTTTT. V is TRBV7-9 and J is TRBJ1-4, with 9 bases that match TRBD1. From germline, CDR1 is SEHNR and CDR2 FQNEAQ (reference sequence). This CDR3 is 13 amino acids long. With V trimmed by 7 bases and J by 8 bases, 5 bases remained unmatched.